A single sample gave rise to the 27 T cell receptor beta chains below, sequenced in a study of read filtering for tumor transcriptome and immune sequencing. This library used about 400 ng RNA and molecular barcoded adaptors spanning alpha/delta and beta/gamma chains. TCRdb reprocessed the reads via MiXCR and lists one record per CDR3 protein. In the table there are some 62,000 distinct CDR3 sequences, roughly 14% of which are singletons. Source material: a population of CD138-negative cells sorted from bone marrow. All receptors come from a donor at least 40 years old with multiple myeloma.

This clonotype was detected many times. The gene calls are TRBV19 and TRBJ2-1; tentatively, D is TRBD2 (5 bases). The CDR3 sequence is 15 residues long. Germline V gene data show CDR1 as LNHDA and CDR2 as SQIVND (reference sequence). V lost 9 bases to trimming and J lost 0 bases, with 15 bases between them. The CDR3 coding sequence is TGTGCCAGCCGAGCGGAGGCGAGCTCCTACAATGAGCAGTTCTTC. This gives the protein CASRAEASSYNEQFF. Together with reference TRBV19 and TRBJ2-1, the CDR3 gives the full variable domain: DGGITQSPKYLFRKEGQNVTLSCEQNLNHDAMYWYRQDPGQGLRLIYYSQIVNDFQKGDIAEGYSVSREKKESFPLTVTSAQKNPTAFYLCASRAEASSYNEQFFGPGTRLTVL.

This clonotype has at least ten counts. The chain is built from TRBV5-1 and TRBJ2-1; 8 nucleotides agree with TRBD2. The CDR3 is 15 residues long. Germline-derived CDR1 and CDR2 are SGHRS and YFSETQ. V shed 4 bases, J shed 0 bases, and the junction held 3 bases outside the gene matches. The CDR3 DNA follows: TGCGCCAGCAGCACAGGACTAGCCTCCTACAATGAGCAGTTCTTC. Its protein product is CASSTGLASYNEQFF.

This clonotype came up many times. The genes are TRBV28 and TRBJ2-5, with D possibly matching TRBD1 (5 bases). CDR1 MDHEN and CDR2 SYDVKM come from the germline V gene. The CDR3 spans 12 residues. V was clipped by 4 bases and J by 5 bases, with 8 bases between them. The CDR3 reads CASSSQAETQYF. As DNA, the CDR3 is TGTGCCAGCAGTTCACAGGCGGAGACCCAGTACTTC.

This clonotype was seen repeatedly, ten times or more. The V gene is TRBV4-2, the J gene TRBJ2-5, with D tentatively TRBD2 (5 bases). V dropped 2 bases and J dropped 4 bases, with 17 bases sitting between them. Per germline, CDR1 LGHNA and CDR2 YNFKEQ. The CDR3 covers 16 residues. This CDR3 is CASSQNSEGWGETQYF. In DNA, the CDR3 is TGTGCCAGCAGCCAAAATTCTGAGGGATGGGGAGAGACCCAGTACTTC.

This clonotype was recorded at least ten times. This sequence joins TRBV7-9 and TRBJ1-1, with a possible D match to TRBD1 (5 bases). Per the germline V gene, CDR1 is SEHNR and CDR2 is FQNEAQ (reference sequence). This CDR3 is built from 13 residues. Trimming took 7 bases from V and 4 from J, leaving 13 bases between them. CDR3 residues: CASNSRVGTEAFF. For the CDR3, the DNA is TGTGCCAGCAATTCCAGGGTGGGCACTGAAGCTTTCTTT.

This clonotype appeared a single time. The J gene is TRBJ1-1, the V gene TRBV12-3 or TRBV12-4; 8 bases are a match to TRBD1. This CDR3 is 13 amino acids long. Unmatched junction bases numbered 6, after V lost 10 bases and J lost 2 bases. The CDR3 DNA reads TGTGCCACCTCACAGGGGGTAAACACTGAAGCTTTCTTT. Its translation is CATSQGVNTEAFF.

This clonotype was observed a few times. At one boundary the junction diverges from the germline segment, which might be a read error. The chain uses TRBV5-6 and TRBJ1-5, with 7 bases identical to TRBD1. There are 13 residues in the CDR3. CDR1 is SGHDT, CDR2 YYEEEE, per germline. The CDR3 DNA reads as TGTACCAGCAGCTTGGGGACAGATCAGCCCCAGCATTTT. It encodes CTSSLGTDQPQHF.

The sample holds many counts of this clonotype. The chain employs TRBV28 and TRBJ2-2, with TRBD2 as a possible D gene (6 bases). CDR1 and CDR2 (germline): MDHEN, SYDVKM. The CDR3 has 17 residues. Trimming pared 6 bases from V and 5 bases from J, leaving 22 bases between. DNA for the CDR3: TGTGCCAGCAGCTGGTGGGGAGGTGGGAGTGGTACCGGGGAGCTGTTTTTT. This codes for CASSWWGGGSGTGELFF.

This clonotype occurred a few times. Since a much larger clone is just one base distant, this may be a read error. The chain recombines TRBV28 with TRBJ2-7, with 9 positions matching TRBD2. The CDR3 has 13 amino acids. Germline CDR1 reads MDHEN; CDR2 reads SYDVKM. In DNA, the CDR3 is TGTGCCGCGGCGGGAGGGAGCTCCTACGAGCCGTACTTC. Protein: CAAAGGSSYEPYF. Complete variable domain (other parts from reference TRBV28 and TRBJ2-7): DVKVTQSSRYLVKRTGEKVFLECVQDMDHENMFWYRQDPGLGLRLIYFSYDVKMKEKGDIPEGYSVSREKKERFSLILESASTNQTSMYLCAAAGGSSYEPYFGPGTRLTVT.

This clonotype was detected many times. Written as DNA, the CDR3 is TGTGCCACAGGGGCTAACTATGGCTACACCTTC. It specifies CATGANYGYTF. The V call is TRBV19, the J call TRBJ1-2; the D gene is possibly TRBD1 (6 bases). The germline V and J ends were trimmed by 10 bases and 0 bases, with 6 bases remaining between them. The CDR3 contains 11 residues. The germline CDR1 and CDR2 sequences are LNHDA and SQIVND (reference sequence).

The CDR3 nucleotides are TGTGCCAGCAGTTACTTAAGCGGGAGGGCCCCAGAGACCCAGTACTTC. Translated: CASSYLSGRAPETQYF. The chain carries TRBV28 and TRBJ2-5, with TRBD2 matching 10 bases. The ends lost 4 bases at V and 4 bases at J; junction bases unmatched: 9. Germline CDR1 MDHEN, CDR2 SYDVKM. The CDR3 is 16 residues long. Combining the CDR3 with reference TRBV28 and TRBJ2-5 gives the whole variable domain DVKVTQSSRYLVKRTGEKVFLECVQDMDHENMFWYRQDPGLGLRLIYFSYDVKMKEKGDIPEGYSVSREKKERFSLILESASTNQTSMYLCASSYLSGRAPETQYFGPGTRLLVL.

This clonotype was counted at least ten times. The V gene is TRBV7-2, the J gene TRBJ2-7, with TRBD2 matching 10 bases. There are 14 residues in the CDR3. V shed 2 bases, J shed 3 bases, and the junction held 1 base outside the gene matches. From germline, CDR1 is SGHTA and CDR2 FQGNSA. The CDR3 DNA reads as TGTGCCAGCAGCTTAACTAGCGGGGACTACGAGCAGTACTTC. Translated, it gives CASSLTSGDYEQYF.

This clonotype was seen a few times. The chain uses TRBV6-2 or TRBV6-3 and TRBJ2-4; D may match TRBD1 or TRBD2 (5 bases each). The germline CDR1 and CDR2 sequences are MNHEY and SVGEGT. V lost 6 bases and J 0 bases, leaving 12 bases between the germline ends. The CDR3 length is 15 residues. As DNA, the CDR3 is TGTGCCAGCAGGACGACCGGGACAGCCAAAAACATTCAGTACTTC. Protein: CASRTTGTAKNIQYF.

This clonotype was observed a handful of times. V usage is TRBV30 and J usage is TRBJ2-4; D is possibly TRBD2 (7 bases). Trimming removed 4 bases at V and 0 bases at J, with 22 bases between. Germline values: CDR1 GTSNPN, CDR2 SVGIG (reference sequence). The length of the CDR3 is 18 residues. DNA for the CDR3: TGTGCCTGGACCAGGGGCATCGCGGGAGCCCTAGCCAAAAACATTCAGTACTTC. Amino acid sequence: CAWTRGIAGALAKNIQYF.

V is TRBV5-6 and J is TRBJ1-1; D gene uncertain. CDR1 and CDR2 from the germline V gene are SGHDT and YYEEEE. V shed 0 bases and J shed 6 bases, with 18 bases lying between them. This CDR3 region has 16 residues. CDR3 sequence (DNA): TGTGCCAGCAGCTTGGAATTCCGGGCCAGAGGGTCTGAAGCTTTCTTT. Amino acid sequence: CASSLEFRARGSEAFF.

Turning to this clonotype: A junction end diverges from the germline sequence, so it may reflect a read error. V usage is TRBV5-1 and J usage is TRBJ2-1; a possible D gene is TRBD1 (6 bases). CDR1 is SGHRS and CDR2 is YFSETQ in the germline V gene. The CDR3 is made up of 12 amino acids. The CDR3 DNA sequence: TGCGCCACCAGCCCTGACAGGAATGAGCAGTTCTTC. This encodes CATSPDRNEQFF.

This clonotype was detected only once. A read error is possible here, since a much larger clone lies one base away. This chain links TRBV6-5 with TRBJ1-1; no definite D call. The CDR3 has 14 amino acids. Germline assignment: CDR1 MNHEY and CDR2 SVGAGI. The CDR3 region is CASRYNRESTEAFF. DNA of the CDR3: TGTGCCAGCCGTTACAATAGGGAAAGCACTGAAGCTTTCTTT.

This clonotype was detected many times. The rearrangement uses TRBV5-1 and TRBJ1-1, with D possibly matching TRBD1 (5 bases). V lost 0 bases to trimming and J lost 5 bases, with 14 bases between them. Germline assignment: CDR1 SGHRS and CDR2 YFSETQ. This CDR3 region has 15 residues. For the CDR3, the DNA is TGCGCCAGCAGCTTGGCCGCGGGGACTAGGACTGAAGCTTTCTTT. It encodes CASSLAAGTRTEAFF.

The table lists this clonotype with a few counts. V usage is TRBV29-1 and J usage is TRBJ1-2; TRBD1 matches at 7 bases. The germline V gene encodes CDR1 SQVTM and CDR2 ANQGSEA. V lost 5 bases to trimming and J lost 4 bases; unmatched junction nucleotides: 4. There are 12 residues in the CDR3. The CDR3 sequence is CSVWDRTYGYTF. The DNA for the CDR3 is TGCAGCGTTTGGGACAGAACCTATGGCTACACCTTC.

Note on this clonotype: One base away lies a much larger clone, so this may be a sequencing read error. The chain carries TRBV28 and TRBJ2-3; possible D gene TRBD2, 5 bases. The CDR3 length is 15 residues. Per the germline V gene, CDR1 is MDHEN and CDR2 is SYDVKM. V was clipped by 7 bases and J by 5 bases, with 19 bases between them. Here the CDR3 DNA reads TGTGCCAGCACTTTCGATTGGGGAGCGAAAGATACGCAGTATTTT. Translated: CASTFDWGAKDTQYF. Together with reference TRBV28 and TRBJ2-3, the CDR3 gives the full variable domain: DVKVTQSSRYLVKRTGEKVFLECVQDMDHENMFWYRQDPGLGLRLIYFSYDVKMKEKGDIPEGYSVSREKKERFSLILESASTNQTSMYLCASTFDWGAKDTQYFGPGTRLTVL.

This clonotype was counted many times. The V call is TRBV6-6, the J call TRBJ1-1; 7 nucleotides match TRBD1. The CDR3 has 14 amino acids. J lost 6 bases, V lost 6 bases, and 10 bases had no gene match. Germline V CDR1 and CDR2: MNHNY, SVGAGI (reference sequence). CDR3 nucleotide sequence: TGTGCCAGCAGCTCAGGGGGTTCGTATGCTGAAGCTTTCTTT. It encodes CASSSGGSYAEAFF.

Only a few counts were recorded for this clonotype. A read error may explain this, as a much larger clone is one base away. The genes are TRBV27 and TRBJ2-1; maybe TRBD2 (6 bases). CDR1 is MNHEY, CDR2 SMNVEV, per germline (reference sequence). The V and J ends lost 3 bases and 4 bases respectively, with 10 bases between them. The CDR3 is 14 residues long. This CDR3 reads CASSLERVYNEQFF. CDR3 DNA sequence: TGTGCCAGCAGTTTGGAGCGGGTGTACAATGAGCAGTTCTTC.

This clonotype was counted ten times or more. The V gene is TRBV5-1, the J gene TRBJ2-1, with unresolved D. Germline loops: CDR1 SGHRS, CDR2 YFSETQ. Deletions cut 1 base from V and 3 bases from J, with 8 bases between. This CDR3 comprises 14 residues. This CDR3 reads CASSLNSHYNEQFF. Written as DNA, the CDR3 is TGCGCCAGCAGCTTGAACAGCCACTACAATGAGCAGTTCTTC. The variable domain in full, with the rest retrieved from reference TRBV5-1 and TRBJ2-1, is KAGVTQTPRYLIKTRGQQVTLSCSPISGHRSVSWYQQTPGQGLQFLFEYFSETQRNKGNFPGRFSGRQFSNSRSEMNVSTLELGDSALYLCASSLNSHYNEQFFGPGTRLTVL.

This clonotype has ten or more counts. V gene TRBV7-9 combines with J gene TRBJ2-1, with D perhaps matching TRBD2 (6 bases). This CDR3 is built from 14 residues. The V end was cut by 1 base, the J end by 7 bases, with 11 bases between. CDR1 is SEHNR and CDR2 is FQNEAQ in the germline V gene (reference sequence). The CDR3 coding sequence is TGTGCCAGCAGCTTAGGACTAGTTTCTAATGAGCAGTTCTTC. Translated, it gives CASSLGLVSNEQFF.

This clonotype has ten or more counts. The chain uses TRBV20-1 and TRBJ2-1, with D hard to call. V shed 5 bases and J shed 10 bases, with 15 bases lying between them. Germline V lookup: CDR1 DFQATT, CDR2 SNEGSKA (reference sequence). CDR3 size: 12 residues. CDR3 loop: CSAPYSLVEQFF. The CDR3 nucleotides read TGCAGTGCTCCTTACTCGCTAGTCGAGCAGTTCTTC.

As regards this clonotype: A read error is possible here, since a much larger clone lies one base away. This chain uses TRBV27 with TRBJ1-1; tentatively, D is TRBD1 (6 bases). CDR1 and CDR2 (germline): MNHEY, SMNVEV (reference sequence). This CDR3 comprises 13 residues. CDR3 sequence reads: CASSHTWDTEALF. The CDR3 coding sequence is TGTGCCAGCAGTCATACTTGGGACACTGAAGCTCTCTTT.

This clonotype was counted at least ten times. This sequence joins TRBV30 and TRBJ1-1, with D perhaps matching TRBD1 (6 bases). The CDR3 totals 13 residues. Germline CDR1 reads GTSNPN; CDR2 reads SVGIG (reference sequence). V was trimmed by 0 bases and J by 3 bases, leaving 8 bases between them. The CDR3 sequence is CAWSVQGHTEAFF. CDR3 in DNA: TGTGCCTGGAGTGTTCAGGGGCACACTGAAGCTTTCTTT.